One T cell receptor beta chain is described in this entry. Its cognate antigen is unknown. V was shortened by 4 bases and J by 8 bases, with 15 bases between the two germline ends. CDR3 length equals 14 residues. The germline V gene encodes CDR1 SNHLY and CDR2 FYNNEI. These data come from a study of shared clonotypes between healthy human individuals. Profiled with immunoSEQ multiplex PCR; TCRdb holds only in-frame clones, not every one. Of about 2 million clones listed, 85% to 95% are singletons. General study points: Despite large depth, rarefaction showed incomplete sorted-subset sequencing.

This TCR came from a man aged 18 to 30 in good health. The sample was naive CD4+ T cells sorted from blood. Subset of the sample: CD45RA+ positively selected. The gene calls are TRBV2 and TRBJ1-3; TRBD1 might be the D (6 bases). CDR3 sequence reads: CASSVSGRGDTIYF. The CDR3 nucleotides read TGTGCCAGCAGTGTATCAGGCAGGGGAGACACCATATATTTT.